The clone carrying this T cell receptor (beta chain) showed up just once. The record originates from a study of glioma-infiltrating T cells after dendritic cell vaccination. As for the study in general: Between the early 2000s and the early 2010s, patients got autologous tumor lysate-pulsed dendritic cell vaccines. At biweekly intervals, patients got three intradermal dendritic cell vaccine injections.

No glioblastoma patient carried an isocitrate dehydrogenase mutation. PBMC sampling occurred before vaccination, two weeks after the third dose, and at progression. CDR1 and CDR2 from the germline V gene are SGHRS and YFSETQ. Trimming took 2 bases from V and 4 from J; bases not matched to a gene: 4. The CDR3 has 16 amino acids. Sequencing was performed with immunoSEQ multiplex PCR; in TCRdb, only in-frame clones are kept and a portion is missing. This sample has about 95,000 clones, with under 90% found just once. The chain employs TRBV5-1 and TRBJ2-5; 14 nucleotides line up with TRBD2. The sample here was blood, taken before dendritic cell vaccination. The origin of this receptor is a human donor with glioblastoma. The CDR3 coding sequence is TGCGCCAGCAGCTTCGGGACTAGCGGGGGTTCAGAGACCCAGTACTTC. The encoded protein is CASSFGTSGGSETQYF. Complete variable domain (other parts from reference TRBV5-1 and TRBJ2-5): KAGVTQTPRYLIKTRGQQVTLSCSPISGHRSVSWYQQTPGQGLQFLFEYFSETQRNKGNFPGRFSGRQFSNSRSEMNVSTLELGDSALYLCASSFGTSGGSETQYFGPGTRLLVL.